This TCR beta chain was sequenced in a study of blood T cell repertoires in COVID-19. Using immunoSEQ multiplex PCR, the repertoire was profiled, and TCRdb retains in-frame clones only, with some absent. Among 80,000 to 100,000 clones listed, less than 85% were seen once. This clone was seen only once. The V gene lost 4 bases and the J gene lost 5 bases, with 4 bases spanning the gap. This CDR3 comprises 11 residues. Germline V lookup: CDR1 LGHDT, CDR2 YNNKEL (reference sequence). The receptor comes from a man aged 50 or older who had recovered from COVID-19. Sequencing was done on a sample of peripheral blood. The chain combines TRBV3-1 (or the pseudogene TRBV3-2) with TRBJ2-3, with unresolved D. This CDR3 reads CASSLQDTQYF. In nucleotides, the CDR3 is TGTGCCAGCAGCCTCCAAGATACGCAGTATTTT.